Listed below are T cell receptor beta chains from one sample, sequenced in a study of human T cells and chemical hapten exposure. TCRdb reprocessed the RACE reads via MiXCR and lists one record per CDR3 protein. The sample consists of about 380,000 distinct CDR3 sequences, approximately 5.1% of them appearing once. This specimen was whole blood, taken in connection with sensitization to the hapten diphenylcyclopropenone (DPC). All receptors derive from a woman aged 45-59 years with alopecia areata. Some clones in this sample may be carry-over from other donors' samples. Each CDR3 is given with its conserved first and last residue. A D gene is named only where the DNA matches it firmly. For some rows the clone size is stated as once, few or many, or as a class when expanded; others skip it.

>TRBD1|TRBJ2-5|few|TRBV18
CASSAIFNRGLETQYF
TGTGCCAGCTCAGCTATTTTCAACAGGGGGCTAGAGACCCAGTACTTC
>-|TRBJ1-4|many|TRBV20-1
CSAPPGGGGEKLFF
TGCAGTGCTCCCCCGGGGGGGGGTGGAGAAAAACTGTTTTTT
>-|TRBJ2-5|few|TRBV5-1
CASRGDGQETQYF
TGCGCCAGCAGAGGGGACGGTCAAGAGACCCAGTACTTC
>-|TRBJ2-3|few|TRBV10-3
CAISERRGSTDTQYF
TGTGCCATCAGTGAAAGAAGGGGTTCCACAGATACGCAGTATTTT
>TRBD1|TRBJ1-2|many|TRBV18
CASSPPGQAYGYTF
TGTGCCAGCTCACCACCGGGACAGGCGTATGGCTACACCTTC
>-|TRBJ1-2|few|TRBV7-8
CASSLVPRGDPRGYTF
TGTGCCAGCAGCTTAGTCCCGAGGGGGGACCCCCGTGGCTACACCTTC
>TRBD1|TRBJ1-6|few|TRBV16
CASSHRTGTNSPLHF
TGTGCCAGCAGCCATCGGACAGGAACTAATTCACCCCTCCACTTT
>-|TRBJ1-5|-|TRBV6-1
CASTFGVGNQPQHF
TGTGCCAGCACTTTCGGGGTTGGCAATCAGCCCCAGCATTTT
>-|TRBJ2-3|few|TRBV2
CASRASGTDTQYF
TGTGCCAGCAGAGCTAGTGGCACAGATACGCAGTATTTT
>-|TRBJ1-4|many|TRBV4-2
CASSHESPGTTNEKLFF
TGTGCCAGCAGCCATGAGTCGCCCGGGACAACTAATGAAAAACTGTTTTTT
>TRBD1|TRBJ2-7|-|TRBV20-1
CSASPNTGGLGYEQYF
TGCAGTGCTAGCCCAAACACAGGGGGATTGGGCTACGAGCAGTACTTC
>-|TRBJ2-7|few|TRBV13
CASSSSKGLAGEQYF
TGTGCCAGCAGCTCCTCCAAGGGGCTAGCAGGCGAGCAGTACTTC
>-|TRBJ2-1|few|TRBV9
CASSGPVRGSYNEQFF
TGTGCCAGCAGCGGGCCGGTCAGGGGCTCCTACAATGAGCAGTTCTTC
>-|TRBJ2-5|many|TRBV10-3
CAISESGSRSETQYF
TGTGCCATCAGTGAGTCTGGCTCTCGGTCGGAGACCCAGTACTTC
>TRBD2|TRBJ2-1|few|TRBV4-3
CASSQEPSGSNEQFF
TGCGCCAGCAGCCAAGAGCCTAGCGGGAGCAATGAGCAGTTCTTC
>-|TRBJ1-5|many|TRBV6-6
CASSFDPDTYQPQHF
TGTGCCAGCAGTTTCGATCCGGACACCTATCAGCCCCAGCATTTT